What follows are 28 T cell receptor beta chains derived from one specimen sequenced in a study of neurological immune-mediated disorders. From the 5' RACE reads, TCRdb called clonotypes with MiXCR, one entry per CDR3 protein. The sample shows about 19,000 distinct CDR3 sequences, roughly 2.5% of them seen only once. Sequencing was done on a sample of PBMCs. The receptors originated from a woman younger than 35 with multiple sclerosis.

The chain has TRBV5-1 and TRBJ2-3; 7 nucleotides align to TRBD1. Germline lookup yields CDR1 SGHRS and CDR2 YFSETQ. The CDR3 extends over 14 amino acids. V was clipped by 6 bases and J by 0 bases; unmatched bases: 4. The CDR3 nucleotides read TGCGCCAGCATCTTACAGGGGAGCACAGATACGCAGTATTTT. Translated, it gives CASILQGSTDTQYF. The variable domain in full, completed from reference TRBV5-1 and TRBJ2-3, reads KAGVTQTPRYLIKTRGQQVTLSCSPISGHRSVSWYQQTPGQGLQFLFEYFSETQRNKGNFPGRFSGRQFSNSRSEMNVSTLELGDSALYLCASILQGSTDTQYFGPGTRLTVL.

In this sample, this clonotype turned up many times. The chain carries TRBV20-1 and TRBJ1-5; no clear D gene. Germline V CDR1 and CDR2: DFQATT, SNEGSKA (reference sequence). The CDR3 covers 12 residues. Trimming pared 1 base from V and 7 bases from J, leaving 8 bases between. The CDR3 nucleotides read TGCAGTGCTAGAGGGATAGGCCAGCCCCAGCATTTT. Its translation is CSARGIGQPQHF.

This clonotype came up many times. CDR3 sequence (DNA): TGCAGTGCTAGAGATCCGAAGGGGTATACGAACACTGAAGCTTTCTTT. Translating gives CSARDPKGYTNTEAFF. The chain couples TRBV20-1 to TRBJ1-1, with D perhaps TRBD1 (5 bases). V was pared by 0 bases and J by 1 base, with 15 bases between. The CDR3 totals 16 residues. CDR1 and CDR2 (germline): DFQATT, SNEGSKA (reference sequence).

This clonotype was seen many times. The V and J genes are TRBV7-6 and TRBJ1-2; the D gene is possibly TRBD1 (6 bases). Germline CDR1 and CDR2: SGHVS and FNYEAQ. Trimming left V 1 base short and J 4 bases short, with 10 bases between. The CDR3 extends over 14 amino acids. In DNA form, the CDR3 reads TGTGCCAGCAGCTTAGGGGGGGCGAGCTATGGCTACACCTTC. It encodes CASSLGGASYGYTF.

This clonotype was observed at least ten times. The rearrangement links TRBV10-3 to TRBJ1-1, with 10 bases fitting TRBD1. CDR1 and CDR2 (germline): ENHRY, SYGVKD. J gave up 3 bases and V 6 bases, and 4 bases lay outside the gene matches. The CDR3 consists of 14 residues. The CDR3: CAISPGTGDTEAFF. CDR3 DNA: TGTGCCATCAGCCCCGGGACAGGGGACACTGAAGCTTTCTTT.

This clonotype has a count of ten or more. V usage is TRBV10-1 and J usage is TRBJ2-1, with D tentatively TRBD2 (6 bases). V was trimmed by 5 bases and J by 0 bases, leaving 11 bases between them. CDR3 size: 15 residues. CDR1 WNHNN and CDR2 SYGVQD come from the germline V gene (reference sequence). The CDR3 DNA reads TGCGCCAGCAGTCCGGGACTCAGCTCCTACAATGAGCAGTTCTTC. This gives the protein CASSPGLSSYNEQFF.

This clonotype was recorded many times. J is TRBJ1-1 and V is TRBV11-1; 8 bases match TRBD1. CDR3 size: 15 residues. Trimming cost V 3 bases and J 1 base; bases outside gene matches: 4. Germline CDR1 reads SGHAT; CDR2 reads FQDESV (reference sequence). The CDR3 DNA reads as TGTGCCAGCAGCTTCGACAGGGGAGGGAACACTGAAGCTTTCTTT. Translated: CASSFDRGGNTEAFF.

Ten or more counts support this clonotype. The chain joins TRBV20-1 to TRBJ2-1; 13 nucleotides match TRBD2. With V trimmed by 5 bases and J by 7 bases, 11 bases remained unmatched. This CDR3 is 16 amino acids long. Germline lookup yields CDR1 DFQATT and CDR2 SNEGSKA (reference sequence). The CDR3 reads CSALRLAGGLFNEQFF. The CDR3 bases are TGCAGTGCTTTACGACTAGCGGGAGGCCTCTTTAATGAGCAGTTCTTC.

The sample holds many counts of this clonotype. The CDR3 DNA is TGTGCCAGCGGCAGTGGTAGCTCTGGGGCCAACGTCCTGACTTTC. It specifies CASGSGSSGANVLTF. The gene calls are TRBV28 and TRBJ2-6; D is ambiguous. CDR1 is MDHEN, CDR2 SYDVKM, per germline. V lost 8 bases, J lost 0 bases, and 11 bases lay in between. The CDR3 sequence is 15 residues long.

This clonotype was counted many times. The rearrangement joins TRBV20-1 to TRBJ1-1; D possibly corresponds to TRBD1 (6 bases). The germline gives CDR1 DFQATT, CDR2 SNEGSKA (reference sequence). With 6 bases removed from V and 0 bases from J, the gap between germline ends came to 8 bases. This CDR3 contains 12 residues. This CDR3 is CSAGQMNTEAFF. CDR3 DNA: TGCAGTGCCGGACAGATGAACACTGAAGCTTTCTTT.

This clonotype has ten or more counts. The rearrangement joins TRBV5-6 to TRBJ2-3, with D possibly matching TRBD1 (5 bases). The CDR3 has 15 residues. Deletions cut 4 bases from V and 1 base from J, with 13 bases between. Germline-derived CDR1 and CDR2 are SGHDT and YYEEEE. The CDR3 protein is CASSLRMTGTDTQYF. For the CDR3, the DNA is TGTGCCAGCAGCCTGCGAATGACAGGCACAGATACGCAGTATTTT.

There are many counts of this clonotype. V and J are TRBV6-5 and TRBJ2-1; D might be TRBD1 or TRBD2, each matching 6 bases. CDR3 size: 14 residues. Germline CDR1 is MNHEY and CDR2 is SVGAGI. V was trimmed by 2 bases and J by 9 bases, leaving 14 bases between them. CDR3 protein: CASSYGGGAGEQFF. CDR3 DNA sequence: TGTGCCAGCAGTTACGGGGGCGGGGCAGGTGAGCAGTTCTTC.

This clonotype was recorded at least ten times. The V and J genes are TRBV10-3 and TRBJ2-7; the D is unclear. This CDR3 has 12 residues. V was clipped by 0 bases and J by 7 bases, with 7 bases between them. The germline gives CDR1 ENHRY, CDR2 SYGVKD. The CDR3, as DNA: TGTGCCATCAGTGAGTCGACGTCTGAGCAGTACGTC. Amino acid sequence: CAISESTSEQYV.

To note about this clonotype: Just one base apart from a much larger clone, this may be a read error. The chain combines TRBV6-5 with TRBJ2-3, with D perhaps TRBD2 (6 bases). Germline V gene sequence: CDR1 MNHEY, CDR2 SVGAGI. This CDR3 spans 13 amino acids. The CDR3 sequence is CANSFRRGDTQYF. CDR3 in DNA: TGTGCCAACAGTTTCCGGCGGGGAGATACGCAGTATTTT.

This clonotype has at least ten counts. This sequence joins TRBV6-5 and TRBJ1-1, with 8 bases lining up with TRBD1. The CDR3 totals 12 residues. Germline values: CDR1 MNHEY, CDR2 SVGAGI. V was clipped by 5 bases and J by 8 bases; unmatched bases: 4. CDR3 region: CASSQGQGEAFF. In nucleotides, the CDR3 is TGTGCCAGCAGTCAAGGACAGGGAGAAGCTTTCTTT.

This clonotype was seen at least ten times. The chain is built from TRBV5-1 and TRBJ1-6; weak D call: TRBD1 (5 bases). Germline V gene lookup returns CDR1 SGHRS and CDR2 YFSETQ. This CDR3 has 15 amino acids. The V end was cut by 0 bases, the J end by 5 bases, with 9 bases between. CDR3 protein: CASSLEGLNNSPLHF. Here the CDR3 DNA reads TGCGCCAGCAGCTTGGAGGGACTGAATAATTCACCCCTCCACTTT.

This clonotype was detected many times. The V call is TRBV10-3, the J call TRBJ1-1; the D is unclear. Germline-derived CDR1 and CDR2 are ENHRY and SYGVKD. The CDR3 runs to 14 residues. The V and J ends lost 7 bases and 0 bases respectively, with 12 bases between them. Here the CDR3 reads CAIKMQEMNTEAFF. The CDR3 DNA reads TGTGCCATCAAGATGCAGGAGATGAACACTGAAGCTTTCTTT.

This clonotype has a count of ten or more. The chain links TRBV4-1 to TRBJ2-4; TRBD2 matches at 9 bases. Germline CDR1 and CDR2: MGHRA and YSYEKL. The V and J ends lost 6 bases and 7 bases, in that order; junction bases with no gene match: 4. This CDR3 comprises 13 residues. In DNA, the CDR3 is TGCGCCAGCAGAGGACTAGCGTCGAACATTCAGTACTTC. Its protein is CASRGLASNIQYF.

Many counts were recorded for this clonotype. The chain recombines TRBV7-9 with TRBJ1-2; D unresolved. Germline-derived CDR1 and CDR2 are SEHNR and FQNEAQ (reference sequence). The CDR3 is made up of 14 amino acids. V was shortened by 0 bases and J by 5 bases, with 10 bases between the two germline ends. In nucleotides, the CDR3 is TGTGCCAGCAGCTTAGCTCCAGGAGATTATGGCTACACCTTC. Its protein product is CASSLAPGDYGYTF.

There are many counts of this clonotype. The rearrangement links TRBV7-2 to TRBJ2-1; possibly TRBD2 for D (6 bases). Trimming took off 5 bases at V and 7 bases at J, with 24 bases between the two ends. The CDR3 sequence is 17 residues long. Germline CDR1 SGHTA, CDR2 FQGNSA. CDR3 bases: TGTGCCAGCAGCCCCTGGGGACTTAAAGGGTGGAGGAATGAGCAGTTCTTC. The encoded protein is CASSPWGLKGWRNEQFF.

This clonotype was counted at least ten times. The J gene is TRBJ2-7, the V gene TRBV20-1; D perhaps matches TRBD1 (6 bases). Trimming cost V 6 bases and J 1 base, with 16 bases left between them. Germline values: CDR1 DFQATT, CDR2 SNEGSKA (reference sequence). CDR3 length: 14 amino acids. CDR3 sequence (DNA): TGCAGTGCCGAGGTTAACAGGGCGTCCTACGAGCAGTACTTC. It translates to CSAEVNRASYEQYF.

This clonotype was counted at least ten times. This CDR3 is CSAAQARDTEAFF. Written as DNA, the CDR3 is TGCAGCGCTGCGCAGGCTCGGGACACTGAAGCTTTCTTT. The V gene is TRBV29-1, the J gene TRBJ1-1; D remains ambiguous. Trimming took 7 bases from V and 3 from J, leaving 15 bases between them. The CDR3 consists of 13 residues. Per the germline V gene, CDR1 is SQVTM and CDR2 is ANQGSEA. Full variable domain (outside the CDR3, taken from reference TRBV29-1 and TRBJ1-1): SAVISQKPSRDICQRGTSLTIQCQVDSQVTMMFWYRQQPGQSLTLIATANQGSEATYESGFVIDKFPISRPNLTFSTLTVSNMSPEDSSIYLCSAAQARDTEAFFGQGTRLTVV.

This clonotype has a count of ten or more. This chain uses TRBV24-1 with TRBJ2-3; 8 nucleotides line up with TRBD2. The V segment lost 8 bases and the J segment 4 bases; nucleotides outside the gene matches: 4. The germline gives CDR1 KGHDR, CDR2 SFDVKD. The CDR3 consists of 13 residues. CDR3 DNA sequence: TGTGCCACCAAAGCGGGAGTGGCAGATACGCAGTATTTT. Translating gives CATKAGVADTQYF.

The table lists this clonotype with many counts. The chain joins TRBV25-1 to TRBJ1-3; D not resolved. The CDR3 totals 14 residues. V was clipped by 2 bases and J by 0 bases, with 5 bases between them. CDR1 and CDR2 from the germline V gene are MGHDK and SYGVNS. The CDR3 DNA is TGTGCCAGCAGTGAAGCAGGCTCTGGAAACACCATATATTTT. Protein product: CASSEAGSGNTIYF.

This clonotype was recorded at least ten times. The rearrangement links TRBV20-1 to TRBJ1-1; 10 bases map to TRBD1. The germline V gene has CDR1 DFQATT and CDR2 SNEGSKA (reference sequence). The ends lost 6 bases at V and 0 bases at J; junction bases unmatched: 4. The CDR3 totals 14 residues. Here the CDR3 reads CSAPGQGLNTEAFF. CDR3 bases: TGCAGTGCGCCGGGACAGGGGTTGAACACTGAAGCTTTCTTT.

This clonotype was recorded at least ten times. The chain is built from TRBV3-1 and TRBJ2-1; weak D call: TRBD2 (6 bases). Trimming shortened V by 3 bases and J by 0 bases, and 9 bases separated the two germline ends. CDR1 LGHDT and CDR2 YNNKEL come from the germline V gene (reference sequence). The CDR3 sequence is 15 residues long. The CDR3 nucleotides read TGTGCCAGCAGCCAGGAGACTAGCTCCTACAATGAGCAGTTCTTC. Translation gives CASSQETSSYNEQFF.

This clonotype was counted at least ten times. The chain carries TRBV5-1 and TRBJ1-1, with D unclear. Trimming left V 1 base short and J 0 bases short, with 7 bases between. This CDR3 has 14 residues. Per the germline V gene, CDR1 is SGHRS and CDR2 is YFSETQ. The DNA for the CDR3 is TGCGCCAGCAGCTTGTTTGTCATGAACACTGAAGCTTTCTTT. Translation gives CASSLFVMNTEAFF. Full variable domain (rest looked up from reference TRBV5-1 and TRBJ1-1): KAGVTQTPRYLIKTRGQQVTLSCSPISGHRSVSWYQQTPGQGLQFLFEYFSETQRNKGNFPGRFSGRQFSNSRSEMNVSTLELGDSALYLCASSLFVMNTEAFFGQGTRLTVV.

In its sample, this clonotype was seen many times. The gene calls are TRBV20-1 and TRBJ1-1; D is unclear. This CDR3 is built from 13 residues. The V and J ends lost 6 bases and 6 bases respectively, with 17 bases between them. Looked up from germline, CDR1 is DFQATT and CDR2 is SNEGSKA (reference sequence). DNA for the CDR3: TGCAGTGCCTCGTCGGGCAGAGGGCCTGAAGCTTTCTTT. It translates to CSASSGRGPEAFF.